These 17 T cell receptor beta chains share one sample of origin, sequenced in a study of T cells in Graves' hyperthyroidism and ophthalmopathy. Amplification of TCR beta CDR3 regions used RNA as the template. HTBI primers drove first-round RT-PCR of the TCR CDR3. TCRdb fed the multiplex PCR reads into MiXCR, producing one record per CDR3 protein. The repertoire includes about 290,000 distinct CDR3 sequences, over 15% of them detected once, and around a third sits in the top ten. Specimen: blood. The receptors were sampled from a man aged 25 to 40 with Graves' hyperthyroidism.

This clonotype was counted a few times. J is TRBJ2-7 and V is TRBV14, with 9 bases that match TRBD1. Trimming cost V 1 base and J 5 bases; bases outside gene matches: 6. CDR1 is SGHDN, CDR2 FVKESK, per germline. The CDR3 extends over 15 amino acids. CDR3 nucleotide sequence: TGTGCCAGCAGCCAAGTCGGGACAGGGAGCCACGAGCAGTACTTC. Translation gives CASSQVGTGSHEQYF.

J is TRBJ1-3 and V is TRBV29-1; possibly TRBD1 for D (6 bases). With 4 bases removed from V and 0 bases from J, the gap between germline ends came to 13 bases. Germline V CDR1 and CDR2: SQVTM, ANQGSEA. The CDR3 covers 15 residues. Here the CDR3 reads CSVGVDRYSGNTIYF. Written as DNA, the CDR3 is TGCAGCGTTGGGGTGGACAGATACTCTGGAAACACCATATATTTT.

This clonotype has more than one count but fewer than ten. The chain has TRBV28 and TRBJ1-6; D is ambiguous. The CDR3 runs to 13 residues. Trimming pared 2 bases from V and 8 bases from J, leaving 7 bases between. Germline values: CDR1 MDHEN, CDR2 SYDVKM. The CDR3 region has the DNA TGTGCCAGCAGTTTAAATTTTTATTCACCCCTCCACTTT. Translating it yields CASSLNFYSPLHF.

This clonotype was picked up many times. J is TRBJ2-7 and V is TRBV7-9; D remains unclear. In germline, CDR1 is SEHNR, CDR2 FQNEAQ (reference sequence). This CDR3 contains 14 residues. The V end was cut by 3 bases, the J end by 3 bases, with 12 bases between. This CDR3 is CASSFYPDLYEQYF. The DNA for the CDR3 is TGTGCCAGCAGCTTTTATCCCGATCTCTACGAGCAGTACTTC.

There are many counts of this clonotype. The genes are TRBV2 and TRBJ2-4, with 7 bases aligning to TRBD1. Germline V CDR1 and CDR2: SNHLY, FYNNEI. CDR3 length: 13 residues. V gave up 7 bases and J gave up 9 bases; unmatched junction bases: 9. The CDR3 coding sequence is TGTGCCAGCAACCCAAGACAGGGCAGCATTCAGTACTTC. Its translation is CASNPRQGSIQYF.

This clonotype was seen repeatedly, ten times or more. V usage is TRBV28 and J usage is TRBJ2-3, with 8 bases identical to TRBD2. This CDR3 contains 17 residues. CDR1 is MDHEN and CDR2 is SYDVKM in the germline V gene. Trimming removed 6 bases from V and 2 bases from J; junction bases left unmatched: 13. CDR3 loop: CASSHGASGSFTDTQYF. Written as DNA, the CDR3 is TGTGCCAGCAGCCACGGGGCTAGCGGGTCTTTCACAGATACGCAGTATTTT.

CDR3 amino acids: CSVLKTGTDEKQYF. DNA for the CDR3: TGCAGCGTTCTAAAAACCGGGACGGACGAAAAGCAGTACTTC. The rearrangement joins TRBV29-1 to TRBJ2-7; D tentatively reads TRBD1 or TRBD2 (5 bases each). Trimming shortened V by 5 bases and J by 8 bases, and 22 bases separated the two germline ends. Germline loops: CDR1 SQVTM, CDR2 ANQGSEA. This CDR3 has 14 residues.

Only a few counts were recorded for this clonotype. The chain combines TRBV2 with TRBJ2-5, with 11 nucleotides matching TRBD2. Germline V CDR1 and CDR2: SNHLY, FYNNEI. The CDR3 totals 15 residues. The J segment lost 2 bases and the V segment lost 5 bases, leaving 4 bases of the junction unmatched. CDR3 coding DNA: TGTGCCAGCAGTCTGGGACTAGCGGATCAAGAGACCCAGTACTTC. Encoded protein: CASSLGLADQETQYF.

This clonotype was seen repeatedly, ten times or more. The rearrangement uses TRBV20-1 and TRBJ1-1; D is undetermined. CDR3 length equals 16 residues. Germline CDR1 DFQATT, CDR2 SNEGSKA (reference sequence). V gave up 0 bases and J gave up 0 bases, with 14 bases separating them. The CDR3 protein is CSARDREIPMNTEAFF. Written as DNA, the CDR3 is TGCAGTGCTAGAGATAGGGAGATCCCCATGAACACTGAAGCTTTCTTT.

There are many counts of this clonotype. This rearrangement joins TRBV7-9 to TRBJ2-7; D unclear. This CDR3 has 14 amino acids. The V gene's germline CDR1 is SEHNR and CDR2 FQNEAQ (reference sequence). V shed 2 bases and J shed 1 base, with 9 bases lying between them. The CDR3 reads CASSLSSVSYEQYF. The CDR3 nucleotides are TGTGCCAGCAGCTTATCCAGCGTTTCCTACGAGCAGTACTTC.

The rearrangement joins TRBV6-5 to TRBJ2-7, with no clear D. The germline CDR1 and CDR2 sequences are MNHEY and SVGAGI. The length of the CDR3 is 12 residues. Trimming removed 4 bases from V and 7 bases from J, with 11 bases in between. The CDR3 region has the DNA TGTGCCAGCAGTTCCGCCGGATGGGAGCAGTACTTC. Translating it yields CASSSAGWEQYF.

The rearrangement uses TRBV4-1 and TRBJ2-2; D call uncertain. The V gene lost 1 base and the J gene lost 8 bases, with 23 bases spanning the gap. Per germline, CDR1 MGHRA and CDR2 YSYEKL. The CDR3 contains 18 residues. The CDR3: CASSQGVLTGRLPGELFF. The DNA of the CDR3 is TGCGCCAGCAGCCAAGGGGTCCTCACTGGACGTCTGCCTGGGGAGCTGTTTTTT.

Ten or more counts support this clonotype. J is TRBJ1-1 and V is TRBV28; no firm D call. Germline V gene lookup returns CDR1 MDHEN and CDR2 SYDVKM. Between the trimmed V and J ends, which lost 7 bases and 5 bases, there was a span of 14 bases. CDR3 size: 13 residues. The CDR3: CASTNPGRTEAFF. The CDR3 bases are TGTGCCAGCACCAACCCCGGACGGACTGAAGCTTTCTTT.

This clonotype was counted at least ten times. The chain has TRBV10-3 and TRBJ1-2; tentatively, D is TRBD1 (5 bases). The CDR3 runs to 13 residues. Trimming stripped 8 bases from V and 7 bases from J, with 17 bases between. Per germline, CDR1 ENHRY and CDR2 SYGVKD. This CDR3 reads CAIRGRIGVGYTF. The DNA for the CDR3 is TGTGCCATCCGGGGCAGGATCGGGGTTGGCTACACCTTC.

Remarks on this clonotype: A read error may explain this, as a much larger clone is one base away. V and J are TRBV11-1 and TRBJ2-3; 12 bases match TRBD2. Trimming removed 5 bases from V and 4 bases from J; junction bases left unmatched: 4. CDR3 size: 15 residues. Germline CDR1 reads SGHAT; CDR2 reads FQDESV (reference sequence). The DNA for the CDR3 is TGTGCCAGCAGCCGACTAGCGGGAGTAGCAGATACGCAGTATTTT. Amino acids: CASSRLAGVADTQYF.

The chain has TRBV2 and TRBJ2-3, with TRBD1 matching 9 bases. The junction had 6 bases not matched to a gene; V was cut back by 6 bases and J by 5 bases. This CDR3 contains 14 residues. CDR1 and CDR2 from the germline V gene are SNHLY and FYNNEI. DNA of the CDR3: TGTGCCAGCAGGGGATCGACAGGGGGAGATACGCAGTATTTT. Amino acid sequence: CASRGSTGGDTQYF.

This clonotype occurred many times. J is TRBJ2-3 and V is TRBV28, with no clear D. V was trimmed by 6 bases and J by 5 bases, leaving 15 bases between them. The CDR3 has 14 amino acids. CDR1 is MDHEN and CDR2 is SYDVKM in the germline V gene. The CDR3: CASSASEAVDTQYF. For the CDR3, the DNA is TGTGCCAGCAGCGCGTCTGAGGCCGTAGATACGCAGTATTTT.